This T cell receptor (beta chain) appears in the sequencing data of a study of T cells in Graves' hyperthyroidism and ophthalmopathy. General study points: Ophthalmopathy got predicted by the model a median around 6.8 months before its onset.

For this clonotype: The target antigen is unknown. Lacking the conserved final phenylalanine or tryptophan, this CDR3 likely reflects a read error. No DNA is shown, since the ends of the CDR3 on it are uncertain; the CDR3 is the one TCRdb lists.

The source material, RNA transcripts, was used to amplify TCR beta CDR3 regions. A set of HTBI primers served as the primers for a first-round RT-PCR of the TCR CDR3. TCRdb itself ran the multiplex PCR reads through MiXCR, one entry per CDR3 protein. The data contain about 49,000 distinct CDR3 sequences, about 54% of them seen just once; the ten biggest clones take up about 35%. Germline V gene data show CDR1 as SGHTA and CDR2 as FQGNSA. The CDR3 is made up of 13 amino acids, end residues included. The source is a man younger than 35 with Graves' hyperthyroidism. This chain joins TRBV7-2 and TRBJ1-1. The sequenced material came from peripheral blood or thyroid tissue (not recorded which). The CDR3 loop reads CASSSDKNTGTFS.